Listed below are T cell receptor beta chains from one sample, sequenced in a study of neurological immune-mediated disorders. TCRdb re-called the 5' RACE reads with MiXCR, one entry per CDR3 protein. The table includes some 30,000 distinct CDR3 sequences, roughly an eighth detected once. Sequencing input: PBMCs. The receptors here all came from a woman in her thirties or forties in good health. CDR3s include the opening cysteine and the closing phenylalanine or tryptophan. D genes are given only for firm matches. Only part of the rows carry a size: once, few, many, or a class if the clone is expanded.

DNA: TGTGCCAGCAGGATCACACAGGGGTACGAGCAGTACTTC; CDR3: CASRITQGYEQYF; V: TRBV6-5; size: many; D: TRBD1; length: 13; J: TRBJ2-7
DNA: TGCGCCAGCAGCGTCATGGGGGCCCCAAACACTGAAGCTTTCTTT; CDR3: CASSVMGAPNTEAFF; V: TRBV5-1; size: many; D: NA; length: 15; J: TRBJ1-1
DNA: TGTGCCAGCAGCCCAAGGGGGGGTATCGGGGAGCTGTTTTTT; CDR3: CASSPRGGIGELFF; V: TRBV7-2; size: many; D: NA; length: 14; J: TRBJ2-2
DNA: TGTGCCACCAGTGATTCAGGCCTTCCTGGTTCAAGGGAGACCCAGAACTTC; CDR3: CATSDSGLPGSRETQNF; V: TRBV24-1; size: NA; D: NA; length: 17; J: TRBJ2-5
DNA: TGTGCCAGCAGTGAAGGTGAGGGGACAGAAGCTTTCTTT; CDR3: CASSEGEGTEAFF; V: TRBV6-1; size: many; D: NA; length: 13; J: TRBJ1-1
DNA: TGTGCCAGCAGCTACGACCGAAGCTACAGTTCGGAGACCCAGTACTTC; CDR3: CASSYDRSYSSETQYF; V: TRBV6-5; size: NA; D: NA; length: 16; J: TRBJ2-5
DNA: TGTGCCAGCAGCTTATTTAGCTCCGCGGGAGCTAGCACAGATACGCAGTATTTT; CDR3: CASSLFSSAGASTDTQYF; V: TRBV7-2; size: NA; D: TRBD2; length: 18; J: TRBJ2-3
DNA: TGCAGCGGGGCCCGGGGGGATGGGGGGGAGACCCAGTACTTC; CDR3: CSGARGDGGETQYF; V: TRBV29-1; size: many; D: TRBD2; length: 14; J: TRBJ2-5
DNA: TGTGCCAGCTCACCACCGGGACAGGGAGCCGGGGAGCTGTTTTTT; CDR3: CASSPPGQGAGELFF; V: TRBV18; size: many; D: TRBD1; length: 15; J: TRBJ2-2
DNA: TGCAGTGCTAGATTGGACGGGTGGTATGGCTACACCTTC; CDR3: CSARLDGWYGYTF; V: TRBV20-1; size: many; D: NA; length: 13; J: TRBJ1-2
DNA: TGTGCCAGCTTTCTAAGGGGGAGGGACTACGAGCAGTACTTC; CDR3: CASFLRGRDYEQYF; V: TRBV6-6; size: NA; D: NA; length: 14; J: TRBJ2-7
DNA: TGTGCCAGCAGTTTCTCAACCGGGACAGGGATGATGAGGACTGAAGCTTTCTTT; CDR3: CASSFSTGTGMMRTEAFF; V: TRBV27; size: many; D: TRBD1; length: 18; J: TRBJ1-1
DNA: TGTGCCAGCAGCGTAAGGCCTATCAATGACCAGTTCTTC; CDR3: CASSVRPINDQFF; V: TRBV9; size: NA; D: NA; length: 13; J: TRBJ2-1
DNA: TGTGCCAGCAGCTTAGTTGGGGCCCCCGAGCAGTACTTC; CDR3: CASSLVGAPEQYF; V: TRBV7-9; size: many; D: NA; length: 13; J: TRBJ2-7
DNA: TGTGCCAGCAGCTTGGTTGGACAGGGAGGGGAGACCCAGTACTTC; CDR3: CASSLVGQGGETQYF; V: TRBV5-5; size: many; D: NA; length: 15; J: TRBJ2-5
DNA: TGTGCCAGCAGGGGTCCCGGGACAGGGACCTATGGCTACACCTTC; CDR3: CASRGPGTGTYGYTF; V: TRBV6-5; size: few; D: TRBD1; length: 15; J: TRBJ1-2
DNA: TGCAGTGCTAGAGTCCAGGGATTTAACACTGAAGCTTTCTTT; CDR3: CSARVQGFNTEAFF; V: TRBV20-1; size: medium-sized; D: NA; length: 14; J: TRBJ1-1
DNA: TGTGCCAGCAGTCTGGGGACGCTTTCTGAAGCTTTCTTT; CDR3: CASSLGTLSEAFF; V: TRBV12-3/TRBV12-4; size: many; D: NA; length: 13; J: TRBJ1-1
DNA: TGTGCCAGCAGTGGTAGGTTTGAAGCTTTCTTT; CDR3: CASSGRFEAFF; V: TRBV28; size: many; D: NA; length: 11; J: TRBJ1-1
DNA: TGCGCCAGCAGGGGGATAGCGGCTAACAATGAGCAGTTCTTC; CDR3: CASRGIAANNEQFF; V: TRBV5-1; size: many; D: NA; length: 14; J: TRBJ2-1
DNA: TGTGCCAGCAGCAGGACTAGCAGCGAGTACAATGAGCAGTTCTTC; CDR3: CASSRTSSEYNEQFF; V: TRBV9; size: many; D: TRBD2; length: 15; J: TRBJ2-1
DNA: TGTGCCAGCAGGAGGCAGACTAGCGGGAGGTCTTACGAGCAGTACTTC; CDR3: CASRRQTSGRSYEQYF; V: TRBV6-5; size: many; D: TRBD2; length: 16; J: TRBJ2-7
DNA: NA; CDR3: CASSFYICSAREALAQETQYF; V: TRBV12-3/TRBV12-4; size: once; D: NA; length: 21; J: TRBJ2-5
DNA: TGCAGCGTTGATTGGACAGGGGGGAACGAGCAGTACTTC; CDR3: CSVDWTGGNEQYF; V: TRBV29-1; size: many; D: TRBD1; length: 13; J: TRBJ2-7
DNA: TGTGCCAGCAGCGTAGAAGGGAGTCGGACTGAAGCTTTCTTT; CDR3: CASSVEGSRTEAFF; V: TRBV9; size: many; D: NA; length: 14; J: TRBJ1-1
DNA: TGCAGTGCTGGACAGGGCCACGAGCAGTACTTC; CDR3: CSAGQGHEQYF; V: TRBV20-1; size: many; D: TRBD1; length: 11; J: TRBJ2-7
DNA: TGTGCCAGCAGCCAAGGGATACAGAGACCCTATGGCTACACCTTC; CDR3: CASSQGIQRPYGYTF; V: TRBV4-2; size: medium-sized; D: NA; length: 15; J: TRBJ1-2
DNA: TGTGCCAGTGCTCCGGGACAGTCCTACGAGCAGTACTTC; CDR3: CASAPGQSYEQYF; V: TRBV7-2; size: many; D: TRBD1; length: 13; J: TRBJ2-7
DNA: TGTGCCAGCAGTGAACGGGGGCAGGGCCGTGAAGCTTTCTTT; CDR3: CASSERGQGREAFF; V: TRBV6-2/TRBV6-3; size: few; D: NA; length: 14; J: TRBJ1-1
DNA: TGTGCCAGCAGCTTAGCCCAGGCTAGCGGGGAAGGGACCCAGTACTTC; CDR3: CASSLAQASGEGTQYF; V: TRBV11-1; size: NA; D: TRBD2; length: 16; J: TRBJ2-5
DNA: TGTGCCAGCAGCCCGGGACAAAGCCAAGAGACCCAGTACTTC; CDR3: CASSPGQSQETQYF; V: TRBV7-2; size: many; D: NA; length: 14; J: TRBJ2-5
DNA: TGCAGTGCGGGTCCAGCAGGGGGATACAATGAGCAGTTCTTC; CDR3: CSAGPAGGYNEQFF; V: TRBV20-1; size: NA; D: TRBD1; length: 14; J: TRBJ2-1
DNA: TGTGCCACCGCCAGGGCCGACAATGAGCAGTTCTTC; CDR3: CATARADNEQFF; V: TRBV24-1; size: many; D: NA; length: 12; J: TRBJ2-1
DNA: TGTGCCAGCAGCCTGGCGCGGACTAGCGCGACCTACGAGCAGTACTTC; CDR3: CASSLARTSATYEQYF; V: TRBV14; size: NA; D: TRBD2; length: 16; J: TRBJ2-7
DNA: TGTGCCACCAGTGACGAGAGCGGGGGCGCAGATACGCAGTATTTT; CDR3: CATSDESGGADTQYF; V: TRBV24-1; size: medium-sized; D: TRBD2; length: 15; J: TRBJ2-3
DNA: TGTGCCAGCAGTAGGTTTGGAGGAGAGGAAAAACTGTTTTTT; CDR3: CASSRFGGEEKLFF; V: TRBV12-3/TRBV12-4; size: many; D: NA; length: 14; J: TRBJ1-4
DNA: TGCAGTGTTGGGGGAGACGGCGATACGCAGTATTTT; CDR3: CSVGGDGDTQYF; V: TRBV20-1; size: many; D: NA; length: 12; J: TRBJ2-3
DNA: TGTGCCAGTAGTACTACTGCAGGTTTCGCTGAAGCTTTCTTT; CDR3: CASSTTAGFAEAFF; V: TRBV19; size: NA; D: NA; length: 14; J: TRBJ1-1
DNA: TGCAGTGCTAGAGACGGGGCGAGGACCCAGTACTTC; CDR3: CSARDGARTQYF; V: TRBV20-1; size: many; D: NA; length: 12; J: TRBJ2-5
DNA: TGCAGTGGCTCGACTAGAGGGAATGGGGATGAGCAGTTCTTC; CDR3: CSGSTRGNGDEQFF; V: TRBV20-1; size: once; D: NA; length: 14; J: TRBJ2-1
DNA: TGTGCCAGCAGTTTTAAGGGACCTGGGGCCAACGTCCTGACTTTC; CDR3: CASSFKGPGANVLTF; V: TRBV12-3/TRBV12-4; size: many; D: NA; length: 15; J: TRBJ2-6
DNA: TGTGCCATCAGTGCTTGGGAGAGCGAGCAGTACTTC; CDR3: CAISAWESEQYF; V: TRBV10-3; size: many; D: NA; length: 12; J: TRBJ2-7
DNA: TGCGCCAGCAGCGGCAGATTGAATGAAAAACTGTTTTTT; CDR3: CASSGRLNEKLFF; V: TRBV5-1; size: many; D: NA; length: 13; J: TRBJ1-4
DNA: TGCAGTGTATCGCAAGGCGTCTCCTACAATGAGCAGTTCTTC; CDR3: CSVSQGVSYNEQFF; V: TRBV20-1; size: many; D: NA; length: 14; J: TRBJ2-1
DNA: TGTGCCAGCAGGACTAAGAATGGTCGCGGCGGCTACACCTTC; CDR3: CASRTKNGRGGYTF; V: TRBV6-5; size: NA; D: NA; length: 14; J: TRBJ1-2
DNA: TGCGCCAGCAGCTTCGGCGGGACAGTCCCCTCTGGGGCCAACGTCCTGACTTTC; CDR3: CASSFGGTVPSGANVLTF; V: TRBV5-1; size: many; D: NA; length: 18; J: TRBJ2-6
DNA: TGTGCCAGCAGTTACCTGGGCACAGATACGCAGTATTTT; CDR3: CASSYLGTDTQYF; V: TRBV12-3/TRBV12-4; size: many; D: NA; length: 13; J: TRBJ2-3
DNA: TGTGCCAGCAAGGGTGGGGCAGGGGGTCTCGCAAATCAGCCCCAGCATTTT; CDR3: CASKGGAGGLANQPQHF; V: TRBV6-5; size: many; D: TRBD1; length: 17; J: TRBJ1-5
DNA: TGTGCCAGCAGCCGTTATTTAGGACCCCTCCACTTT; CDR3: CASSRYLGPLHF; V: TRBV7-9; size: NA; D: NA; length: 12; J: TRBJ1-6
DNA: TGTGCCAGCAGTTTCGGGACAGCTTCCTACGAGCAGTACTTC; CDR3: CASSFGTASYEQYF; V: TRBV6-6; size: few; D: TRBD1; length: 14; J: TRBJ2-7
DNA: TGTGCCAGCAGCCAAGCACGGGGGGAGGGTTACAATGAGCAGTTCTTC; CDR3: CASSQARGEGYNEQFF; V: TRBV3-1; size: many; D: TRBD2; length: 16; J: TRBJ2-1
DNA: TGTGCCAGCAGTCTCCCGGGGAACACTGAAGCTTTCTTT; CDR3: CASSLPGNTEAFF; V: TRBV12-3/TRBV12-4; size: many; D: NA; length: 13; J: TRBJ1-1
DNA: TGCAGTGTATTGAACACTGAAGCTTTCTTT; CDR3: CSVLNTEAFF; V: TRBV20-1; size: many; D: NA; length: 10; J: TRBJ1-1
DNA: TGCAGTATAATTCAGGGTTATGGCTACACCTTC; CDR3: CSIIQGYGYTF; V: TRBV29-1; size: many; D: NA; length: 11; J: TRBJ1-2
DNA: TGTGCCAGCAGTCGGGGGGGGATCTCCTACGAGCAGTACTTC; CDR3: CASSRGGISYEQYF; V: TRBV5-5; size: many; D: TRBD2; length: 14; J: TRBJ2-7
DNA: TGTGCCAGCAGTCCTTCACGAGGAAAACTGTTTTTT; CDR3: CASSPSRGKLFF; V: TRBV12-3/TRBV12-4; size: many; D: NA; length: 12; J: TRBJ1-4
DNA: TGCGCCAGCAGCTTGGGGGACACGAGCTCCTACGAGCAGTACTTC; CDR3: CASSLGDTSSYEQYF; V: TRBV5-1; size: many; D: NA; length: 15; J: TRBJ2-7
DNA: TGTGCCAGCAGTTTATCACAGGGGCTATCCTACGAGCAGTACTTC; CDR3: CASSLSQGLSYEQYF; V: TRBV12-3/TRBV12-4; size: many; D: TRBD1; length: 15; J: TRBJ2-7
DNA: TGCGCCAGCTGGGGCGGGTGGGCCGAGGAGACCCAGTACTTC; CDR3: CASWGGWAEETQYF; V: TRBV10-1; size: NA; D: NA; length: 14; J: TRBJ2-5
DNA: TGTGCCAGCAGCGCGGTGACAGGGGGGACTGGGGCCAACGTCCTGACTTTC; CDR3: CASSAVTGGTGANVLTF; V: TRBV7-2; size: few; D: TRBD1; length: 17; J: TRBJ2-6